This T cell receptor beta chain is drawn from a study of control samples from healthy donors and cancer patients. The CDR3 is 13 amino acids. Germline CDR1 is MDHEN and CDR2 is SYDVKM. V lost 3 bases to trimming and J lost 1 base, with 6 bases between them. The protocol was immunoSEQ multiplex PCR, while the TCRdb copy is restricted to in-frame clones and leaves out a portion. Of some 250,000 clones detected, roughly 82% appear once; the ten largest clones hold 13%. The source of this sequence is a woman in her sixties with lung cancer. This chain links TRBV28 with TRBJ2-5, with D hard to call. The sequenced material came from PBMCs. The CDR3 is CASSFGLQETQYF. The CDR3 DNA sequence: TGTGCCAGCAGTTTTGGGCTCCAAGAGACCCAGTACTTC.